The entry below describes one T cell receptor beta chain. The antigen this receptor binds is unknown. No much larger clonotype is one base removed from it; base qualities were not supplied. This record comes from a study of blood T cell repertoires in COVID-19 (TCRdb year 2020). Notes on the research overall: Samples covering the acute and convalescent phases of COVID-19 were provided by collaborators in the United States, Italy and Spain. HLA class I and class II types, where available, came from metadata supplied by the sample provider rather than from assay-based typing. Deeply sampled blood TCRbeta repertoires from subjects exposed to, actively infected with, or recovered from COVID-19 were included in the dataset. The repertoires were made available in a free public database intended to serve as a resource for research on the immune response to SARS-CoV-2. Samples came from the ongoing ImmuneRACE study (first 160 participants) plus 1,254 subjects from 6 global collaborators. The material from the prospective study consisted of cDNA or gDNA derived from T cells, B-cell-depleted T cells, or PBMCs. A de-identified subject ID, COVID-19 status, age in years and sex were almost always included in the sample metadata.

The investigation overall reported the following: The quantity of clinical and demographic metadata differed by source and by participant and was supplied without curation.

The collaborating institutions used their own protocols to collect whole blood in K2EDTA tubes. For TCRbeta analysis, collaborators shipped samples in one of three forms: frozen whole blood, isolated PBMCs, or DNA extracted from either of those sample types. TCRbeta CDR3 regions were amplified from genomic DNA by means of the immunoSEQ Assay, a bias-controlled multiplex PCR. In the original analysis: Nucleated cell counts per sample were estimated from amplification of reference gene primers within the assay. To quantify the absolute abundance of each unique TCRbeta CDR3 rearrangement, sequence reads were collapsed and filtered. Productive Simpson clonality was computed per sample as the square root of Simpson's diversity index over productive rearrangements. The immuneACCESS repertoire file appears here via TCRdb, limited to in-frame rearrangements. These files lack a portion of the clones; in checked studies, under half of the deficit traces to unresolved V genes, and the cause of the others is not known. Clonal size and the V and J genes are those of that table, whereas D and trimming came from the DNA. A total of around 210,000 clones appear in this sample, just over 85% of them only once. The top ten clonotypes cover 1.5% of the sample.

The origin of this receptor is a man aged 18 to 30 with active or convalescent COVID-19. The sequencing sample was made of peripheral blood.

The CDR3 protein: CASRKAGALSNTGELFF. In nucleotide form, the sequence is TGTGCCAGCAGAAAAGCGGGAGCCCTGTCTAACACCGGGGAGCTGTTTTTT. This chain joins TRBV27 to TRBJ2-2, with 8 central nucleotides matching TRBD2. CDR1 and CDR2 were assigned from the germline V gene (reference sequence) as MNHEY and SMNVEV. Clipping removes 6 bases from V and 2 bases from J, with 11 as the unmatched junction base count. The CDR3 starts with the cysteine, ends with the phenylalanine, and has 17 residues. The only DNA kept is the CDR3, 51 bases in frame from the first base.